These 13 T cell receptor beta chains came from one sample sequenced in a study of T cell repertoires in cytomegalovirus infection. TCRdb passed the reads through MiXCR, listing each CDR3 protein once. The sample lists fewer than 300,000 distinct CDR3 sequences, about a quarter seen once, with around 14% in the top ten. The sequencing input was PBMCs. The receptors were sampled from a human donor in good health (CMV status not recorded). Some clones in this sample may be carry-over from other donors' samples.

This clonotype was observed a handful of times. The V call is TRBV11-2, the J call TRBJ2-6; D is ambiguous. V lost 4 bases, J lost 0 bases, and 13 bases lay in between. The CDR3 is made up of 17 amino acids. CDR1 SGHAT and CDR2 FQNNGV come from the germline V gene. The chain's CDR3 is CASSSLRLSSGANVLTF. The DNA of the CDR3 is TGTGCCAGCAGCTCGCTTAGATTGAGCTCTGGGGCCAACGTCCTGACTTTC. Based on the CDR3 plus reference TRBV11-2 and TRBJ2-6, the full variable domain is EAGVAQSPRYKIIEKRQSVAFWCNPISGHATLYWYQQILGQGPKLLIQFQNNGVVDDSQLPKDRFSAERLKGVDSTLKIQPAKLEDSAVYLCASSSLRLSSGANVLTFGAGSRLTVL.

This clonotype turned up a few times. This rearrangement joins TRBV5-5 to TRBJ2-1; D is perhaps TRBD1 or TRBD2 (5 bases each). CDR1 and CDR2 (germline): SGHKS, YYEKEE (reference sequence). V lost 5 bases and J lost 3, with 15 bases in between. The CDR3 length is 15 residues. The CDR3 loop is CASSWDRRNYNEQFF. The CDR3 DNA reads TGTGCCAGCAGTTGGGACCGCCGCAACTACAATGAGCAGTTCTTC. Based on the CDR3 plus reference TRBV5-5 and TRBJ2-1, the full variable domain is DAGVTQSPTHLIKTRGQQVTLRCSPISGHKSVSWYQQVLGQGPQFIFQYYEKEERGRGNFPDRFSARQFPNYSSELNVNALLLGDSALYLCASSWDRRNYNEQFFGPGTRLTVL.

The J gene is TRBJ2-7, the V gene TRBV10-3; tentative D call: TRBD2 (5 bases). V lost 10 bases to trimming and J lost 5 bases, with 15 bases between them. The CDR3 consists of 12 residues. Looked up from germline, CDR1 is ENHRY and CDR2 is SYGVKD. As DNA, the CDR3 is TGTGCCACCCGGGATTCACGGGACGAGCAGTACTTC. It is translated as CATRDSRDEQYF.

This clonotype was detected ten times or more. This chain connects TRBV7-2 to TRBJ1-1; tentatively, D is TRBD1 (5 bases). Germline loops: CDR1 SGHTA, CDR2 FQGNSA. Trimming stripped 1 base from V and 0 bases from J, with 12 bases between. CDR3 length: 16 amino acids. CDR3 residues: CASSLGAGKLNTEAFF. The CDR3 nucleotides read TGTGCCAGCAGCTTAGGGGCAGGGAAACTGAACACTGAAGCTTTCTTT.

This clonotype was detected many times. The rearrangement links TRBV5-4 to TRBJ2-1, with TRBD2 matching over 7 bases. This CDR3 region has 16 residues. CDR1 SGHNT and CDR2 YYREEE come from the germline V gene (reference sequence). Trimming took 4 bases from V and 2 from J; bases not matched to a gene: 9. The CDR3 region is CASSLEAGLTYNEQFF. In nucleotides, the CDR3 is TGTGCCAGCAGCCTAGAAGCGGGACTTACCTACAATGAGCAGTTCTTC.

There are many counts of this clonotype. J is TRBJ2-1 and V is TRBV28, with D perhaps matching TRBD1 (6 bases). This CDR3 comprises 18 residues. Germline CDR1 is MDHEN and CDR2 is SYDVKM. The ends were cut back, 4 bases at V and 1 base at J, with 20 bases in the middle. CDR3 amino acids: CASSSGDTLMVSYNEQFF. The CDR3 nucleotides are TGTGCCAGCAGTTCTGGGGACACCCTGATGGTGTCCTACAATGAGCAGTTCTTC.

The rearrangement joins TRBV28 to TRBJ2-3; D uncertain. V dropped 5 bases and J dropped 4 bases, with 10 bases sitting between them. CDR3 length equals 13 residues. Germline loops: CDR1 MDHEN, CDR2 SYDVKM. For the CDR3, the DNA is TGTGCCAGCAGTCCCCCCCCCGCAGATACGCAGTATTTT. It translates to CASSPPPADTQYF.

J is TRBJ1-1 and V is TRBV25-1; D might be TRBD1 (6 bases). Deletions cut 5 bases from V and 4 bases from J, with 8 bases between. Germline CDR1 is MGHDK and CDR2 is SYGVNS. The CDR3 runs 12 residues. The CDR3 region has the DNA TGTGCCAGCAGTCGGACAGTCACTGAAGCTTTCTTT. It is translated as CASSRTVTEAFF.

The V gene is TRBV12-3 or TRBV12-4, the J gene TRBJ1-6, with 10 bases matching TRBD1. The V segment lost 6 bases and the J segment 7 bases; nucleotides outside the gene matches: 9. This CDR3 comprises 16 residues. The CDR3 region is CASSHSGTGDNSPLHF. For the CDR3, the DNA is TGTGCCAGCAGCCACTCCGGGACAGGGGACAATTCACCCCTCCACTTT.

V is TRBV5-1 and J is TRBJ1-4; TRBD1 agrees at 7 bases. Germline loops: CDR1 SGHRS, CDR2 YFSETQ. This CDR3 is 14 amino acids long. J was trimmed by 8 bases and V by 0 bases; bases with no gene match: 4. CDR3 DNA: TGCGCCAGCAGCTTGGAAGGGGGCGAGGAAAAACTGTTTTTT. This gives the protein CASSLEGGEEKLFF.

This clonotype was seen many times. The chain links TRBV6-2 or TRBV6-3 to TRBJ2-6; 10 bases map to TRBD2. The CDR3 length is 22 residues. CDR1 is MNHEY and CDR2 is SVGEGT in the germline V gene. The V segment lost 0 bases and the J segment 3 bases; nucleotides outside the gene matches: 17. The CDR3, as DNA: TGTGCCAGCAGTTACTCGATAGCGGACGGGACTAGCGCCAGACTTGGGGCCAACGTCCTGACTTTC. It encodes CASSYSIADGTSARLGANVLTF.

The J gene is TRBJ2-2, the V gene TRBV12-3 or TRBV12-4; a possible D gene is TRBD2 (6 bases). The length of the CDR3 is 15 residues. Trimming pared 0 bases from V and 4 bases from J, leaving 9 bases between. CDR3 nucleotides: TGTGCCAGCAGTTTAGCGATCGGGGGCACCGGGGAGCTGTTTTTT. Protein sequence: CASSLAIGGTGELFF.

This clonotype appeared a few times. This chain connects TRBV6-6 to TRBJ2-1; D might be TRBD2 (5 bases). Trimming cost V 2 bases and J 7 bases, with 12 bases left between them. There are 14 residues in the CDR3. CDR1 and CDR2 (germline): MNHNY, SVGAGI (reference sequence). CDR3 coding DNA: TGTGCCAGCAGTTACCCGCTTGAGGGTAATGAGCAGTTCTTC. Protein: CASSYPLEGNEQFF.